Each of the 32 T cell receptor beta chains below was sequenced from the same sample in a study of graft-versus-host responses after intestinal transplantation. The table came from immunoSEQ multiplex PCR; TCRdb's copy has only in-frame clones and leaves some out. The data show approximately 20,000 clones, with roughly four fifths seen just once and roughly 3% held by the top ten. Intraepithelial and lamina propria lymphocytes were isolated from graft specimens. Sequences were derived from ileum tissue, sampled 12 days after intestinal transplant. These receptors all come from a human patient who received an intestinal transplant, so some T cells may come from the graft donor.

The chain links TRBV19 to TRBJ1-2; TRBD1 matches 8 bases. The CDR3 runs to 13 residues. Germline V lookup: CDR1 LNHDA, CDR2 SQIVND (reference sequence). V gave up 6 bases and J gave up 6 bases; unmatched junction bases: 6. The CDR3 sequence: CASSHSGGDGYTF. The CDR3, as DNA: TGTGCCAGTAGCCACTCAGGGGGCGATGGCTACACCTTC.

The chain couples TRBV9 to TRBJ2-1, with 10 bases identical to TRBD1. There are 17 residues in the CDR3. CDR1 and CDR2 from the germline V gene are SGDLS and YYNGEE. The V segment lost 0 bases and the J segment 6 bases; nucleotides outside the gene matches: 9. The CDR3 DNA reads TGTGCCAGCAGCGTAGGCTCGGGGGGACAGGGGTTCAATGAGCAGTTCTTC. It is translated as CASSVGSGGQGFNEQFF. Based on the CDR3 plus reference TRBV9 and TRBJ2-1, the full variable domain is DSGVTQTPKHLITATGQRVTLRCSPRSGDLSVYWYQQSLDQGLQFLIQYYNGEERAKGNILERFSAQQFPDLHSELNLSSLELGDSALYFCASSVGSGGQGFNEQFFGPGTRLTVL.

This chain links TRBV7-9 with TRBJ1-3; 7 bases agree with TRBD1. J gave up 0 bases and V 10 bases, and 12 bases lay outside the gene matches. This CDR3 has 16 amino acids. Germline V gives CDR1 SEHNR, CDR2 FQNEAQ (reference sequence). The CDR3 coding sequence is TGTGCCATCAGGGGGGGGTTTGGTCCCTCTGGAAACACCATATATTTT. The encoded protein is CAIRGGFGPSGNTIYF.

This chain joins TRBV6-1 and TRBJ1-4; tentatively, D is TRBD1 (6 bases). Between the trimmed V and J ends, which lost 1 base and 9 bases, there was a span of 15 bases. The CDR3 covers 15 residues. Germline CDR1 MNHNS, CDR2 SASEGT. The chain's CDR3 is CASSEVWQGIKKLFF. DNA of the CDR3: TGTGCCAGCAGTGAAGTCTGGCAGGGGATAAAAAAACTGTTTTTT.

The chain employs TRBV4-2 and TRBJ2-7; perhaps TRBD1 as D (6 bases). In germline, CDR1 is LGHNA, CDR2 YNFKEQ. Trimming pared 1 base from V and 4 bases from J, leaving 11 bases between. The CDR3 length is 14 residues. CDR3 amino acids: CASSQAGQSYEQYF. CDR3 in DNA: TGTGCCAGCAGCCAAGCGGGACAAAGTTACGAGCAGTACTTC.

This chain links TRBV9 with TRBJ2-7; 12 positions agree with TRBD2. Germline CDR1 is SGDLS and CDR2 is YYNGEE. This CDR3 is built from 16 residues. The ends lost 0 bases at V and 7 bases at J; junction bases unmatched: 8. This chain's CDR3 is CASSVGGLAGGGEQYF. CDR3 coding DNA: TGTGCCAGCAGCGTAGGGGGACTAGCGGGCGGGGGAGAGCAGTACTTC.

This clone was seen a handful of times. This sequence joins TRBV5-1 and TRBJ2-7; 7 nucleotides align to TRBD1. Trimming removed 7 bases from V and 2 bases from J; junction bases left unmatched: 18. The germline CDR1 and CDR2 sequences are SGHRS and YFSETQ. The CDR3 has 17 amino acids. The CDR3 nucleotides are TGCGCCAGCGTCAAGAGTCGACAGGGCTTGCCGCCCTACGAGCAGTACTTC. It encodes CASVKSRQGLPPYEQYF.

This clone showed up just once. The rearrangement links TRBV7-9 to TRBJ2-1; the D gene is possibly TRBD2 (6 bases). Trimming removed 2 bases at V and 4 bases at J, with 15 bases between. Germline V gives CDR1 SEHNR, CDR2 FQNEAQ (reference sequence). The CDR3 contains 16 residues. CDR3 in amino acids: CASSLLAAGVYNEQFF. The CDR3 DNA is TGTGCCAGCAGCTTATTAGCGGCGGGTGTTTACAATGAGCAGTTCTTC.

The rearrangement joins TRBV6-6 to TRBJ2-7; 8 nucleotides line up with TRBD1. The CDR3 is made up of 16 amino acids. Germline V gene sequence: CDR1 MNHNY, CDR2 SVGAGI (reference sequence). Trimming removed 5 bases from V and 1 base from J; junction bases left unmatched: 10. The CDR3 is CASSTPPGTGSYEQYF. The CDR3 bases are TGTGCCAGCAGTACGCCTCCCGGGACAGGATCCTACGAGCAGTACTTC.

J is TRBJ2-7 and V is TRBV6-1; perhaps TRBD2 as D (6 bases). Trimming removed 8 bases from V and 7 bases from J, with 12 bases in between. The germline V gene encodes CDR1 MNHNS and CDR2 SASEGT. The CDR3 loop spans 11 amino acids. CDR3 sequence: CASQRAGEQYF. CDR3 DNA sequence: TGTGCCAGCCAAAGGGCGGGGGAGCAGTACTTC.

This chain connects TRBV7-2 to TRBJ1-1; D unclear. The CDR3 sequence is 13 residues long. Trimming removed 2 bases from V and 1 base from J, with 5 bases in between. Germline V gene lookup returns CDR1 SGHTA and CDR2 FQGNSA. CDR3 bases: TGTGCCAGCAGCTTATCACAGAACACTGAAGCTTTCTTT. It codes for CASSLSQNTEAFF.

V usage is TRBV19 and J usage is TRBJ1-2, with TRBD1 identical over 8 bases. This CDR3 is built from 14 residues. V trimming: 6 bases; J trimming: 6 bases; junction bases outside the gene matches: 9. Per the germline V gene, CDR1 is LNHDA and CDR2 is SQIVND (reference sequence). In nucleotides, the CDR3 is TGTGCCAGTAGCGTACAGGGGGTCCCGAATGGCTACACCTTC. It encodes CASSVQGVPNGYTF.

This rearrangement joins TRBV25-1 to TRBJ2-5, with TRBD2 matching 7 bases. V was pared by 8 bases and J by 1 base, with 10 bases of the junction left unmatched. This CDR3 region has 15 residues. In germline, CDR1 is MGHDK, CDR2 SYGVNS. The CDR3 loop reads CASRPSSGAQETQYF. CDR3 nucleotide sequence: TGTGCCAGCCGCCCATCCAGCGGGGCCCAAGAGACCCAGTACTTC.

The CDR3 loop is CASSHGSLRGEQFF. The CDR3 DNA is TGTGCCAGCAGCCACGGTAGTCTTAGAGGTGAGCAGTTCTTC. This rearrangement joins TRBV4-2 to TRBJ2-1; D call uncertain. V was cut by 3 bases and J by 9 bases, with 15 bases left in between. CDR3 length: 14 residues. In germline, CDR1 is LGHNA, CDR2 YNFKEQ.

The V gene is TRBV6-1, the J gene TRBJ2-3; 13 bases align to TRBD2. CDR3 length equals 20 residues. Germline-derived CDR1 and CDR2 are MNHNS and SASEGT. V dropped 2 bases and J dropped 4; count of bases not matched to a gene: 15. The CDR3 nucleotides are TGTGCCAGCAGTGAATATCAGACAGGTGTACTAGCGGGAGGGCCAGATACGCAGTATTTT. This codes for CASSEYQTGVLAGGPDTQYF.

The chain uses TRBV27 and TRBJ2-5, with 10 bases aligning to TRBD1. Germline CDR1 is MNHEY and CDR2 is SMNVEV (reference sequence). With V trimmed by 6 bases and J by 0 bases, 7 bases remained unmatched. The CDR3 has 16 residues. The CDR3 nucleotides read TGTGCCAGCAGCCCGTCGGACAGGGGGTACCAAGAGACCCAGTACTTC. It is translated as CASSPSDRGYQETQYF.

The chain joins TRBV5-4 to TRBJ2-1; TRBD1 matches 7 bases. With 4 bases clipped from V and 15 bases from J, the junction kept 7 bases outside the gene matches. Germline V CDR1 and CDR2: SGHNT, YYREEE (reference sequence). This CDR3 has 11 amino acids. The CDR3 reads CASSEGQLLFF. In nucleotides, the CDR3 is TGTGCCAGCAGCGAGGGACAGTTGCTGTTCTTC.

The CDR3 reads CASSSGYGREAFF. The CDR3 nucleotides are TGTGCCAGCAGTTCGGGTTATGGCAGAGAAGCTTTCTTT. This chain links TRBV5-6 with TRBJ1-1; D call uncertain. Trimming removed 5 bases at V and 8 bases at J, with 16 bases between. The germline gives CDR1 SGHDT, CDR2 YYEEEE. The CDR3 contains 13 residues.

The chain has TRBV29-1 and TRBJ2-3, with 8 positions matching TRBD2. Germline V gene sequence: CDR1 SQVTM, CDR2 ANQGSEA. Trimming removed 0 bases from V and 3 bases from J; junction bases left unmatched: 8. The CDR3 is made up of 16 amino acids. CDR3 nucleotides: TGCAGCGTTGAAGATCGGACTACGGGGGGGACAGATACGCAGTATTTT. Protein: CSVEDRTTGGTDTQYF.

This chain links TRBV7-9 with TRBJ1-3; D gene ambiguous. This CDR3 has 17 residues. Trimming took 4 bases from V and 0 from J, leaving 16 bases between them. The germline gives CDR1 SEHNR, CDR2 FQNEAQ (reference sequence). CDR3 bases: TGTGCCAGCAGCTCCCCCCCGGCGGTTTTCTCTGGAAACACCATATATTTT. This codes for CASSSPPAVFSGNTIYF. The full variable domain, rest sourced from reference TRBV7-9 and TRBJ1-3, is DTGVSQNPRHKITKRGQNVTFRCDPISEHNRLYWYRQTLGQGPEFLTYFQNEAQLEKSRLLSDRFSAERPKGSFSTLEIQRTEQGDSAMYLCASSSPPAVFSGNTIYFGEGSWLTVV.

The V gene is TRBV29-1, the J gene TRBJ2-4, with no clear D. CDR1 is SQVTM, CDR2 ANQGSEA, per germline. V dropped 4 bases and J dropped 0 bases, with 4 bases sitting between them. This CDR3 is 12 amino acids long. CDR3 loop: CSVVLAKNIQYF. The DNA of the CDR3 is TGCAGCGTTGTACTAGCCAAAAACATTCAGTACTTC.

V and J are TRBV6-5 and TRBJ2-3; no clear D gene. CDR3 size: 15 residues. Germline assignment: CDR1 MNHEY and CDR2 SVGAGI. Trimming left V 6 bases short and J 4 bases short, with 17 bases between. This CDR3 is CASSPPGGAPDTQYF. The CDR3 region has the DNA TGTGCCAGCAGCCCCCCTGGCGGAGCCCCAGATACGCAGTATTTT.

The chain links TRBV6-1 to TRBJ1-4; D remains unclear. Per the germline V gene, CDR1 is MNHNS and CDR2 is SASEGT. The CDR3 loop spans 12 amino acids. V shed 11 bases and J shed 7 bases, with 14 bases lying between them. The CDR3 protein is CASSPGAEKLFF. The CDR3 nucleotides read TGTGCCTCATCCCCGGGAGCTGAAAAACTGTTTTTT.

This chain uses TRBV5-4 with TRBJ2-7; 7 bases map to TRBD2. This CDR3 is 17 amino acids long. Germline trimming cut 0 bases from V and 7 bases from J; bases unmatched to any gene: 16. Looked up from germline, CDR1 is SGHNT and CDR2 is YYREEE (reference sequence). As DNA, the CDR3 is TGTGCCAGCAGCTTGGACTTCGGGAGGCCTATGAAAGGGGAGCAGTACTTC. Translated: CASSLDFGRPMKGEQYF.

This sequence joins TRBV4-1 and TRBJ2-5, with 7 bases lining up with TRBD2. From germline, CDR1 is MGHRA and CDR2 YSYEKL. After removal of 4 bases from V and 5 bases from J, the junction contained 10 bases not matched to a gene. The CDR3 consists of 15 residues. This chain's CDR3 is CASSLGLVYLETQYF. Written as DNA, the CDR3 is TGCGCCAGCAGCCTAGGACTAGTTTATTTGGAGACCCAGTACTTC.

The V call is TRBV25-1, the J call TRBJ1-1; D perhaps matches TRBD1 (6 bases). Germline-derived CDR1 and CDR2 are MGHDK and SYGVNS. This CDR3 has 13 amino acids. V lost 6 bases and J lost 7, with 15 bases in between. CDR3 nucleotides: TGTGCCAGCAGCCCCGGGGGAGGGGGTGAAGCTTTCTTT. Amino acids: CASSPGGGGEAFF.

The rearrangement joins TRBV19 to TRBJ1-1; D perhaps matches TRBD1 (5 bases). The germline gives CDR1 LNHDA, CDR2 SQIVND (reference sequence). The CDR3 consists of 14 residues. V lost 4 bases and J lost 3, with 12 bases in between. The CDR3 loop is CASSTNPGYTEAFF. The CDR3, as DNA: TGTGCCAGTAGTACAAACCCAGGGTACACTGAAGCTTTCTTT. Complete variable domain (other parts from reference TRBV19 and TRBJ1-1): DGGITQSPKYLFRKEGQNVTLSCEQNLNHDAMYWYRQDPGQGLRLIYYSQIVNDFQKGDIAEGYSVSREKKESFPLTVTSAQKNPTAFYLCASSTNPGYTEAFFGQGTRLTVV.

This clone was detected once. The sample contains more than one DNA sequence encoding this CDR3. The gene calls are TRBV5-1 and TRBJ2-5; D is possibly TRBD1 or TRBD2 (6 bases each). Trimming pared 4 bases from V and 1 base from J, leaving 11 bases between. Germline CDR1 SGHRS, CDR2 YFSETQ. This CDR3 has 14 amino acids. DNA of the CDR3: TGCGCCAGCAGCCTGGGGGGCCTCCAAGAGACCCAGTACTTC. It is translated as CASSLGGLQETQYF.

The gene calls are TRBV7-9 and TRBJ1-5; D gene ambiguous. Germline loops: CDR1 SEHNR, CDR2 FQNEAQ (reference sequence). The length of the CDR3 is 14 residues. V was cut by 4 bases and J by 0 bases, with 7 bases left in between. The DNA for the CDR3 is TGTGCCAGCAGCTACCCAGGTAGCAATCAGCCCCAGCATTTT. It is translated as CASSYPGSNQPQHF.

The J gene is TRBJ2-5, the V gene TRBV2; D is possibly TRBD1 (6 bases). V lost 5 bases and J lost 5, with 12 bases in between. This CDR3 comprises 13 residues. Germline lookup yields CDR1 SNHLY and CDR2 FYNNEI. CDR3 residues: CASSYTGLETQYF. The CDR3 DNA sequence: TGTGCCAGCAGTTACACAGGGCTTGAGACCCAGTACTTC.

The DNA of the CDR3 is TGCGCCAGCAGCTTGGTTGGGACAGGGGAGACTGAAGCTTTCTTT. Residues: CASSLVGTGETEAFF. The rearrangement joins TRBV5-1 to TRBJ1-1; 10 nucleotides agree with TRBD1. CDR3 length equals 15 residues. The V gene end was trimmed by 0 bases and the J gene end by 5 bases; junction bases not matched to a gene: 4. In germline, CDR1 is SGHRS, CDR2 YFSETQ. Using reference TRBV5-1 and TRBJ1-1 for the parts outside the CDR3, the full variable domain is KAGVTQTPRYLIKTRGQQVTLSCSPISGHRSVSWYQQTPGQGLQFLFEYFSETQRNKGNFPGRFSGRQFSNSRSEMNVSTLELGDSALYLCASSLVGTGETEAFFGQGTRLTVV.

This chain connects TRBV11-2 to TRBJ2-7; 11 bases match TRBD1. The germline V gene encodes CDR1 SGHAT and CDR2 FQNNGV. The CDR3 runs 16 residues. After removal of 1 base from V and 4 bases from J, the junction contained 6 bases not matched to a gene. CDR3 DNA sequence: TGTGCCAGCAGCTTAGGGGCTGGGACAGGGGGTTACGAGCAGTACTTC. This encodes CASSLGAGTGGYEQYF. Full variable domain (rest looked up from reference TRBV11-2 and TRBJ2-7): EAGVAQSPRYKIIEKRQSVAFWCNPISGHATLYWYQQILGQGPKLLIQFQNNGVVDDSQLPKDRFSAERLKGVDSTLKIQPAKLEDSAVYLCASSLGAGTGGYEQYFGPGTRLTVT.